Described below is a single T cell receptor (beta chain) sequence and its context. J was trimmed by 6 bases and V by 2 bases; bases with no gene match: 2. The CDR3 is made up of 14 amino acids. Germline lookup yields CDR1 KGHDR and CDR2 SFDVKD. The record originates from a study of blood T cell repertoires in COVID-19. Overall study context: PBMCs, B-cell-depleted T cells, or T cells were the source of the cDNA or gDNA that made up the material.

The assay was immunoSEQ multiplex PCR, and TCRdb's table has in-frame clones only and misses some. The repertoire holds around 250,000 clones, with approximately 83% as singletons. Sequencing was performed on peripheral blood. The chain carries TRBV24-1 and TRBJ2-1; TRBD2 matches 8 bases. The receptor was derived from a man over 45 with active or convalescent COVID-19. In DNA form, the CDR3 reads TGTGCCACCAGTGATTACAGCGGGGGCAATGAGCAGTTCTTC. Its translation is CATSDYSGGNEQFF.